This TCR beta chain originates from a study of post-analysis software for immune sequencing data. Study-wide points: About five TRBV segments, including TRBV5-6, TRBV5-1 and TRBV20-1, were more frequent in patients than controls.

Unique molecular identifiers had been added to the TCR beta cDNA libraries. T cells numbering roughly 0.9 to 10 million yielded cDNA molecules that totaled roughly 500,000. TCRdb re-called the PCR reads with MiXCR, one entry per CDR3 protein. This repertoire shows around 700,000 distinct CDR3 sequences, more than 50% found once; its top ten account for approximately 10%. This clonotype was seen only a few times. The antigen is undetermined. Germline loops: CDR1 MNHNS, CDR2 SASEGT. V gave up 10 bases and J gave up 4 bases, with 20 bases separating them. This CDR3 has 14 amino acids. The clonotype was recovered from a girl aged 2 to 9 with multiple sclerosis. The gene calls are TRBV6-1 and TRBJ2-7, with D perhaps given as TRBD1 or TRBD2 (5 bases each). Sequenced: blood. CDR3 in DNA: TGTGCCATCTCCCTTCGGGGCCCCTCGTACGAGCAGTACTTC. Residues: CAISLRGPSYEQYF.